The rows below give T cell receptor beta chains drawn from one sample of a study of cytotoxic CD8 clonotypes in ibrutinib-treated CLL. TCRdb keeps only in-frame clones here, not all; method: immunoSEQ multiplex PCR. The profile covers around 24,000 clones, with 78% appearing a single time and about 10% taken by the ten largest. The sequencing here drew on PBMCs, taken before ibrutinib treatment. Receptor source: a human donor with chronic lymphocytic leukemia. CDR3s include the opening cysteine and the closing phenylalanine or tryptophan.

v_gene	j_gene	len	CDR3aa
TRBV9	TRBJ1-6	14	CASSQGQGYSPLHF
TRBV19	TRBJ2-7	13	CASSQGASYEQYF
TRBV5-1	TRBJ2-7	14	CASSLARAGYEQYF
TRBV5-6	TRBJ1-2	13	CASRQQPGQGLIF
TRBV9	TRBJ1-4	13	CASSVTPNEKLFF
TRBV4-3	TRBJ2-3	20	CASSQERSASGRLTADTQYF
TRBV6-5	TRBJ1-1	15	CASSYRRQGNTEAFF
TRBV7-3	TRBJ1-2	13	CASSPRTGVGYTF
TRBV19	TRBJ2-2	14	CASSNREITGELFF
TRBV6-6	TRBJ2-7	14	CASSWGGSGYEQYF
TRBV11-1	TRBJ2-1	13	CASSMDGYNEQFF
TRBV6-5	TRBJ1-1	14	CASSEGQPNTEAFF
TRBV27	TRBJ1-2	15	CASSLSGQGNYGYTF
TRBV10-2	TRBJ2-1	16	CASSLGGTGSLNEQFF
TRBV4-1	TRBJ2-7	18	CASSQGLAGGSGAYEQYF
TRBV5-1	TRBJ2-3	17	CASSSELTSVRADTQYF
TRBV5-4	TRBJ1-2	14	CASSLRGGSYGYTF
TRBV7-9	TRBJ1-2	13	CASSLRGEDGYTF
TRBV28	TRBJ1-4	13	CASGGGRGEKLFF
TRBV9	TRBJ2-1	19	CASSPRGLAGDSPYNEQFF
TRBV5-4	TRBJ1-2	12	CASRSGAYGYTF
TRBV19	TRBJ1-3	14	CASSREAQANTIYF
TRBV2	TRBJ2-5	15	CASSERGLAPETQYF
TRBV10-1	TRBJ2-7	13	CASSEQGAYEQYF
TRBV7-8	TRBJ2-4	16	CASSWRTSGSRDIQYF
TRBV28	TRBJ2-3	14	CASTPTSGKGTQYF
TRBV5-1	TRBJ2-1	12	CASSLGDNEQFF